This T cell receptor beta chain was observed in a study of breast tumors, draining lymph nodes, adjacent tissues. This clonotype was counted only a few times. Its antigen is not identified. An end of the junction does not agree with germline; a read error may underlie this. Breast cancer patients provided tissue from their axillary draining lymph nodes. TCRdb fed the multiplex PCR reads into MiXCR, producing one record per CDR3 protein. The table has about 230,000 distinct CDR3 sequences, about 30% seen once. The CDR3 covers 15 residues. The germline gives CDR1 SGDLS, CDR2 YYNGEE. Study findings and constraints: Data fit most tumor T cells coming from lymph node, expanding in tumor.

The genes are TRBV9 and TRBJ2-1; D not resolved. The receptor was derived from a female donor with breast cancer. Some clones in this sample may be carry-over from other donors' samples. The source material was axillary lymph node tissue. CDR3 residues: CASSADPTSYNEPFF. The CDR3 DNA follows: TGTGCCAGCAGCGCGGACCCCACCTCCTACAATGAGCCGTTCTTC.